This T cell receptor beta chain was obtained from a study of cytomegalovirus exposure and HLA in healthy donors. Findings and limits, study-wide: TCR beta chain V- and J-gene trimming was linked, in a later analysis, to a missense variant in DCLRE1C. Previously analyzed data showed that most TCR beta V segments were productive at a frequency of about 87% or about 30%.

V was pared by 0 bases and J by 5 bases, with 9 bases of the junction left unmatched. Germline V gives CDR1 LGHNA, CDR2 YSLEER. The CDR3 totals 17 residues. Both 60 Vbeta primers and 13 Jbeta primers went into the PCR. Sequencing used immunoSEQ multiplex PCR; TCRdb keeps in-frame clones, though not all of them. Counted here are 150,000 to 200,000 clones, approximately 80% occurring once; the ten biggest clones make up around 1%. Of note for this clone: The antigen remains unidentified.

The chain recombines TRBV4-3 with TRBJ1-4; 7 bases are a match to TRBD1. The TCR sequence derives from a woman in her thirties or forties in good health and CMV-seronegative. Sequencing was carried out using PBMCs. CDR3 residues: CASSQDGPTGVNEKLFF. The CDR3 DNA reads as TGCGCCAGCAGCCAAGACGGCCCCACAGGGGTAAATGAAAAACTGTTTTTT.